Below, 32 T cell receptor beta chains from the same sample are listed, as sequenced in a study of early stage breast cancer tumors. Data came from immunoSEQ multiplex PCR; TCRdb stores just in-frame clones and leaves some out. The profile shows approximately 31,000 clones, just under 75% of them singletons. Sequencing was performed on breast tumor tissue. These receptors came from a person aged 25 to 45 with breast cancer.

The chain is built from TRBV19 and TRBJ2-4, with D perhaps matching TRBD1 or TRBD2 (5 bases each). The germline V gene has CDR1 LNHDA and CDR2 SQIVND (reference sequence). The CDR3 consists of 12 residues. The CDR3 protein is CAPGLAKNIQYF. The CDR3 DNA reads TGTGCGCCGGGGCTAGCCAAAAACATTCAGTACTTC.

This clone has just a few counts. This rearrangement joins TRBV6-1 to TRBJ2-3, with TRBD2 matching over 7 bases. Germline CDR1 MNHNS, CDR2 SASEGT. Trimming at V came to 4 bases and at J to 7 bases, leaving 11 bases not matched to a gene. This CDR3 is 15 amino acids long. CDR3 nucleotides: TGTGCCAGCAGTGTTCAGCGGGACCCCACTAATACGCAGTATTTT. Amino acid sequence: CASSVQRDPTNTQYF.

Remarks on this clone: A junction end diverges from the germline sequence, so it may reflect a read error. The rearrangement links TRBV7-7 to TRBJ2-5, with 8 bases lining up with TRBD1. The germline gives CDR1 SSHAT, CDR2 FNYEAQ (reference sequence). The CDR3 is 15 residues long. The CDR3 spells CASSLVGTGQETQYF. The CDR3 coding sequence is TGTGCTAGCAGCTTAGTCGGGACAGGCCAAGAGACCCAGTACTTC.

The chain has TRBV10-3 and TRBJ2-1, with D unresolved. Trimming cost V 2 bases and J 5 bases, with 19 bases left between them. This CDR3 is 17 amino acids long. Germline loops: CDR1 ENHRY, CDR2 SYGVKD. The DNA of the CDR3 is TGTGCCATCAGTGAGCCGAATGATCCTCTGGGGAACAATGAGCAGTTCTTC. The encoded protein is CAISEPNDPLGNNEQFF.

This chain connects TRBV7-9 to TRBJ2-5; TRBD2 aligns across 7 bases. Germline V lookup: CDR1 SEHNR, CDR2 FQNEAQ (reference sequence). V lost 5 bases to trimming and J lost 4 bases; unmatched junction nucleotides: 13. The CDR3 is made up of 16 amino acids. The CDR3 loop reads CASSPVRTSIRETQYF. CDR3 nucleotide sequence: TGTGCCAGCAGCCCTGTTAGGACTAGTATACGAGAGACCCAGTACTTC. The full variable domain, its missing parts supplied by reference TRBV7-9 and TRBJ2-5, is DTGVSQNPRHKITKRGQNVTFRCDPISEHNRLYWYRQTLGQGPEFLTYFQNEAQLEKSRLLSDRFSAERPKGSFSTLEIQRTEQGDSAMYLCASSPVRTSIRETQYFGPGTRLLVL.

This clone has only a few counts. This rearrangement joins TRBV30 to TRBJ2-3; D unresolved. The CDR3 is made up of 13 amino acids. The V end was cut by 2 bases, the J end by 2 bases, with 8 bases between. Germline CDR1 GTSNPN, CDR2 SVGIG (reference sequence). The CDR3, as DNA: TGTGCCTGGAGTATTCGGAACACAGATACGCAGTATTTT. It is translated as CAWSIRNTDTQYF.

Only a few counts were recorded for this clone. The rearrangement uses TRBV30 and TRBJ1-6; TRBD1 might be the D (5 bases). The V end lost 8 bases, the J end lost 0 bases, and 17 bases lay between the germline ends. CDR3 size: 16 residues. CDR1 is GTSNPN, CDR2 SVGIG, per germline (reference sequence). The CDR3 DNA sequence: TGTGCCCGTTCATATTCGGACACCTCCTATAATTCACCCCTCCACTTT. The encoded protein is CARSYSDTSYNSPLHF.

CDR3 in amino acids: CASSLTMPTSTDTQYF. CDR3 sequence (DNA): TGCGCCAGCAGCTTGACTATGCCTACTAGCACAGATACGCAGTATTTT. The chain employs TRBV5-1 and TRBJ2-3; no reliable D call. Trimming cost V 1 base and J 0 bases, with 12 bases left between them. The CDR3 is 16 amino acids. The germline gives CDR1 SGHRS, CDR2 YFSETQ.

V is TRBV18 and J is TRBJ2-2, with TRBD1 as a possible D gene (6 bases). The V end was cut by 3 bases, the J end by 4 bases, with 15 bases between. Germline V gene sequence: CDR1 KGHSH, CDR2 LQKENI. This CDR3 spans 16 amino acids. CDR3 loop: CASSPGQTRSTGELFF. CDR3 bases: TGTGCCAGCTCACCCGGACAGACGCGAAGCACCGGGGAGCTGTTTTTT.

The V gene is TRBV14, the J gene TRBJ2-7; maybe TRBD1 (5 bases). Germline CDR1 and CDR2: SGHDN and FVKESK. The CDR3 extends over 15 amino acids. The ends were cut back, 1 base at V and 0 bases at J, with 10 bases in the middle. CDR3 nucleotide sequence: TGTGCCAGCAGCCAAGGCGCAGGGTTCTCCTACGAGCAGTACTTC. Encoded protein: CASSQGAGFSYEQYF.

This chain connects TRBV29-1 to TRBJ1-2; maybe TRBD1 (6 bases). The CDR3 totals 13 residues. Germline V CDR1 and CDR2: SQVTM, ANQGSEA. V lost 1 base and J lost 4, with 10 bases in between. Here the CDR3 reads CSVEGGGGYGYTF. The CDR3 coding sequence is TGCAGCGTTGAAGGAGGGGGGGGCTATGGCTACACCTTC.

The J gene is TRBJ2-2, the V gene TRBV25-1; D perhaps matches TRBD2 (5 bases). The CDR3 is 13 residues long. Per the germline V gene, CDR1 is MGHDK and CDR2 is SYGVNS. V lost 6 bases, J lost 4 bases, and 9 bases lay in between. This chain's CDR3 is CASRGLVTGELFF. The DNA of the CDR3 is TGTGCCAGCAGAGGACTGGTCACCGGGGAGCTGTTTTTT.

This clone has a handful of counts. V gene TRBV5-1 combines with J gene TRBJ1-1; no clear D gene. The ends were cut back, 0 bases at V and 4 bases at J, with 16 bases in the middle. Germline V lookup: CDR1 SGHRS, CDR2 YFSETQ. The CDR3 sequence is 16 residues long. In DNA form, the CDR3 reads TGCGCCAGCAGCTTGGGTGTCCGGGTATCGAGCACTGAAGCTTTCTTT. The encoded protein is CASSLGVRVSSTEAFF.

This clone is medium-sized in the sample. The chain is built from TRBV9 and TRBJ2-2; 8 bases match TRBD2. J was trimmed by 1 base and V by 4 bases; bases with no gene match: 3. The CDR3 is made up of 15 amino acids. The germline CDR1 and CDR2 sequences are SGDLS and YYNGEE. This CDR3 is CASSISGVNTGELFF. DNA of the CDR3: TGTGCCAGCAGCATTAGCGGGGTGAACACCGGGGAGCTGTTTTTT.

This clone was counted once. V is TRBV7-2 and J is TRBJ2-7; D possibly corresponds to TRBD2 (5 bases). Germline V gene sequence: CDR1 SGHTA, CDR2 FQGNSA. V shed 3 bases and J shed 3 bases, with 15 bases lying between them. The CDR3 has 15 residues. This CDR3 reads CASSFAPGSNYEQYF. Written as DNA, the CDR3 is TGTGCCAGCAGCTTCGCTCCGGGGAGCAACTACGAGCAGTACTTC.

This clone occurred once. The V gene is TRBV5-4, the J gene TRBJ2-3; 9 bases align to TRBD1. V was clipped by 2 bases and J by 3 bases; unmatched bases: 4. This CDR3 region has 15 residues. Germline assignment: CDR1 SGHNT and CDR2 YYREEE (reference sequence). In DNA, the CDR3 is TGTGCCAGCAGCTTCCCGGGACAGGGTACAGATACGCAGTATTTT. This translates into CASSFPGQGTDTQYF.

This chain links TRBV7-6 with TRBJ2-3, with 13 bases that match TRBD2. The CDR3 contains 16 residues. V dropped 5 bases and J dropped 2; count of bases not matched to a gene: 4. In germline, CDR1 is SGHVS, CDR2 FNYEAQ. For the CDR3, the DNA is TGTGCCAGCAGCGCAACTAGCGGGAGGGCCACAGATACGCAGTATTTT. It translates to CASSATSGRATDTQYF.

V usage is TRBV18 and J usage is TRBJ1-2; 8 bases fit TRBD1. This CDR3 has 16 amino acids. Trimming at V came to 3 bases and at J to 3 bases, leaving 9 bases not matched to a gene. CDR1 is KGHSH, CDR2 LQKENI, per germline. CDR3 coding DNA: TGTGCCAGCTCACCTTTCGACGCGACAGGGGACTATGGCTACACCTTC. Translation: CASSPFDATGDYGYTF. Complete variable domain (other parts from reference TRBV18 and TRBJ1-2): NAGVMQNPRHLVRRRGQEARLRCSPMKGHSHVYWYRQLPEEGLKFMVYLQKENIIDESGMPKERFSAEFPKEGPSILRIQQVVRGDSAAYFCASSPFDATGDYGYTFGSGTRLTVV.

V is TRBV5-1 and J is TRBJ2-3; a possible D gene is TRBD1 (6 bases). The germline V and J ends were trimmed by 3 bases and 3 bases, with 14 bases remaining between them. Germline CDR1 SGHRS, CDR2 YFSETQ. The CDR3 has 15 amino acids. CDR3 loop: CASSSVQGETDTQYF. Written as DNA, the CDR3 is TGCGCCAGCAGCTCGGTACAGGGAGAAACAGATACGCAGTATTTT.

In its sample, this clone was seen once. V usage is TRBV6-6 and J usage is TRBJ2-3, with D unclear. V was clipped by 4 bases and J by 2 bases, with 4 bases between them. The germline gives CDR1 MNHNY, CDR2 SVGAGI (reference sequence). The CDR3 totals 12 residues. DNA of the CDR3: TGTGCCAGCAGTTTGTACACAGATACGCAGTATTTT. Its protein is CASSLYTDTQYF.

V and J are TRBV7-9 and TRBJ1-1; possible D gene TRBD1, 5 bases. This CDR3 is 14 amino acids long. CDR1 is SEHNR and CDR2 is FQNEAQ in the germline V gene (reference sequence). V was cut by 2 bases and J by 3 bases, with 10 bases left in between. CDR3 nucleotide sequence: TGTGCCAGCAGCTTATTCCAGGGAGACACTGAAGCTTTCTTT. Translated: CASSLFQGDTEAFF. Together with reference TRBV7-9 and TRBJ1-1, the CDR3 gives the full variable domain: DTGVSQNPRHKITKRGQNVTFRCDPISEHNRLYWYRQTLGQGPEFLTYFQNEAQLEKSRLLSDRFSAERPKGSFSTLEIQRTEQGDSAMYLCASSLFQGDTEAFFGQGTRLTVV.

The V gene is TRBV27, the J gene TRBJ1-5; D is undetermined. CDR1 is MNHEY and CDR2 is SMNVEV in the germline V gene (reference sequence). The V and J ends lost 3 bases and 0 bases respectively, with 9 bases between them. The CDR3 runs to 15 residues. CDR3 nucleotide sequence: TGTGCCAGCAGTTTTGACCCGAATAGCAATCAGCCCCAGCATTTT. It codes for CASSFDPNSNQPQHF.

The V call is TRBV5-1, the J call TRBJ2-5; 9 bases agree with TRBD2. V lost 0 bases to trimming and J lost 5 bases; unmatched junction nucleotides: 8. Germline loops: CDR1 SGHRS, CDR2 YFSETQ. The CDR3 runs to 16 residues. The CDR3 nucleotides are TGCGCCAGCAGCTTGGGCCCACTAGCGGGTGGGGAGACCCAGTACTTC. The encoded protein is CASSLGPLAGGETQYF.

This sequence joins TRBV15 and TRBJ2-6; D unclear. The CDR3 totals 17 residues. The V gene's germline CDR1 is LNHNV and CDR2 YYDKDF (reference sequence). The V gene lost 5 bases and the J gene lost 1 base, with 15 bases spanning the gap. DNA for the CDR3: TGTGCCACCAGCTCAGACCTCGCGCGGTCTGGGGCCAACGTCCTGACTTTC. Its translation: CATSSDLARSGANVLTF.

The chain joins TRBV7-3 to TRBJ1-1, with D hard to call. Germline-derived CDR1 and CDR2 are SGHTA and FQGTGA. CDR3 length: 13 amino acids. V was shortened by 5 bases and J by 1 base, with 8 bases between the two germline ends. In DNA, the CDR3 is TGTGCCAGCAGCAGGCATCAGAACACTGAAGCTTTCTTT. Translation gives CASSRHQNTEAFF.

CDR3 nucleotide sequence: TGCGCCGTGGGGGGGAGCTCCTACAATGAGCAGTTCTTC. It codes for CAVGGSSYNEQFF. V gene TRBV4-1 combines with J gene TRBJ2-1; 7 bases fit TRBD2. Germline CDR1 is MGHRA and CDR2 is YSYEKL. The CDR3 totals 13 residues. V was clipped by 11 bases and J by 0 bases; unmatched bases: 4.

CDR3 in amino acids: CASSQYLALAVKTQYF. DNA of the CDR3: TGTGCCAGCAGCCAATACTTGGCACTAGCGGTTAAGACCCAGTACTTC. The chain couples TRBV4-2 to TRBJ2-5; 8 positions agree with TRBD2. Germline V gives CDR1 LGHNA, CDR2 YNFKEQ. The CDR3 length is 16 residues. J lost 6 bases, V lost 2 bases, and 11 bases had no gene match.

The chain combines TRBV19 with TRBJ1-1; possible D gene TRBD1, 6 bases. The V gene's germline CDR1 is LNHDA and CDR2 SQIVND (reference sequence). The CDR3 is made up of 15 amino acids. V was cut by 5 bases and J by 3 bases, with 16 bases left in between. The chain's CDR3 is CASSPRTDIYTEAFF. The CDR3 DNA reads as TGTGCCAGTAGTCCCCGGACAGATATCTACACTGAAGCTTTCTTT.

This clone has just a few counts. CDR3 residues: CASNADRREAFF. CDR3 DNA: TGTGCCAGTAATGCGGACAGAAGAGAAGCTTTCTTT. The J gene is TRBJ1-1, the V gene TRBV19; tentative D call: TRBD1 (6 bases). Germline V gene sequence: CDR1 LNHDA, CDR2 SQIVND (reference sequence). V lost 7 bases and J lost 8, with 14 bases in between. The CDR3 has 12 residues.

The chain uses TRBV9 and TRBJ2-7; 7 bases line up with TRBD2. The V gene end was trimmed by 0 bases and the J gene end by 4 bases; junction bases not matched to a gene: 7. Per germline, CDR1 SGDLS and CDR2 YYNGEE. The CDR3 loop spans 15 amino acids. CDR3 loop: CASSVGRGSWYEQYF. CDR3 DNA: TGTGCCAGCAGCGTAGGTCGCGGGAGTTGGTACGAGCAGTACTTC.

V gene TRBV25-1 combines with J gene TRBJ2-7, with 9 bases aligning to TRBD1. The CDR3 sequence is 15 residues long. CDR1 and CDR2 from the germline V gene are MGHDK and SYGVNS. After removal of 5 bases from V and 2 bases from J, the junction contained 7 bases not matched to a gene. This chain's CDR3 is CASSPGQGLPYEQYF. The CDR3 DNA sequence: TGTGCCAGCAGTCCGGGACAGGGTCTACCCTACGAGCAGTACTTC.

A few counts support this clone. The V call is TRBV23-1, the J call TRBJ1-5; D unclear. TRBV23-1 carries the ORF label, with uncertain function. Trimming shortened V by 4 bases and J by 5 bases, and 15 bases separated the two germline ends. This CDR3 is built from 15 residues. CDR3: CASSRRRPPDQPQHF. The CDR3 DNA follows: TGCGCCAGCAGTCGGCGCAGGCCGCCGGATCAGCCCCAGCATTTT.